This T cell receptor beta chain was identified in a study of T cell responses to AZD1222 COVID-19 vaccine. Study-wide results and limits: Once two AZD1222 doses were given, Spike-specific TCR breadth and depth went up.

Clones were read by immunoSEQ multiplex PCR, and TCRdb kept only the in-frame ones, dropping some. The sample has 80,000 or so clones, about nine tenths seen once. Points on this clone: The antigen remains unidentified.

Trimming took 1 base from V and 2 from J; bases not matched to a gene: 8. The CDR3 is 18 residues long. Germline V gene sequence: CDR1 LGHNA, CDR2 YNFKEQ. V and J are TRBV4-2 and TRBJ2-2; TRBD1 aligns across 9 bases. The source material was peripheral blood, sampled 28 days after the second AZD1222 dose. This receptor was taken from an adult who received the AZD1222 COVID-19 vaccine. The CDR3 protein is CASSQGPQGASNTGELFF. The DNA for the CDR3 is TGTGCCAGCAGCCAAGGTCCACAGGGGGCGTCCAACACCGGGGAGCTGTTTTTT.